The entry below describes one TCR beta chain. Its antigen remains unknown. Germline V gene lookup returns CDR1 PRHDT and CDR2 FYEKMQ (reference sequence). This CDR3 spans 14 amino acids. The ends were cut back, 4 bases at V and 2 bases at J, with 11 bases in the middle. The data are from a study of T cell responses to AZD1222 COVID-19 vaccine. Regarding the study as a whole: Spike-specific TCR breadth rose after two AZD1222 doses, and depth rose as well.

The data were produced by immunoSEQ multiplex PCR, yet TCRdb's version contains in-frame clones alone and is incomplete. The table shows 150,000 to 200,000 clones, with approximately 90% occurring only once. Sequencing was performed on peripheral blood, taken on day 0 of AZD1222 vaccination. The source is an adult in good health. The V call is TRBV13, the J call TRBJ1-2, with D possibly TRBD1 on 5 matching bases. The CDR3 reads CASSSGTENYGYTF. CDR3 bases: TGTGCCAGCAGCTCGGGGACGGAGAACTATGGCTACACCTTC.